These 27 T cell receptor beta chains were sequenced from one sample in a study of blood T cells in healthy people across ages. It was with a sample-barcoded 5' primer and a J-beta primer mix that a second PCR of about 6 to 11 cycles was run. One entry per CDR3 protein results from TCRdb running MiXCR on the 5' RACE reads. The repertoire has over a million distinct CDR3 sequences, 42% of them found once; the top ten carry 7.9%. Sequencing input: blood. These receptors were collected from a woman aged 18 to 35 in good health.

The chain combines TRBV12-3 or TRBV12-4 with TRBJ2-7; TRBD1 might be the D (5 bases). V lost 6 bases and J 0 bases, leaving 18 bases between the germline ends. This CDR3 is 16 amino acids long. The CDR3 protein is CASSFPETDLSYEQYF. In nucleotides, the CDR3 is TGTGCCAGCAGCTTCCCAGAGACAGACCTCTCCTACGAGCAGTACTTC.

This chain links TRBV14 with TRBJ2-3, with 9 bases fitting TRBD2. The CDR3 consists of 16 residues. Germline trimming cut 5 bases from V and 2 bases from J; bases unmatched to any gene: 8. In germline, CDR1 is SGHDN, CDR2 FVKESK. For the CDR3, the DNA is TGTGCCAGCAGCTACGATATGGGACTAGCCACAGATACGCAGTATTTT. This codes for CASSYDMGLATDTQYF.

This clonotype has only a few counts. This chain connects TRBV28 to TRBJ2-1; D might be TRBD1 (6 bases). Germline CDR1 and CDR2: MDHEN and SYDVKM. V lost 6 bases and J 1 base, leaving 13 bases between the germline ends. The CDR3 length is 15 residues. Here the CDR3 DNA reads TGTGCCAGCAGCCGTGGGGACATGTCCTACAATGAGCAGTTCTTC. Translating it yields CASSRGDMSYNEQFF. Drawing the rest from reference TRBV28 and TRBJ2-1, the complete variable domain is DVKVTQSSRYLVKRTGEKVFLECVQDMDHENMFWYRQDPGLGLRLIYFSYDVKMKEKGDIPEGYSVSREKKERFSLILESASTNQTSMYLCASSRGDMSYNEQFFGPGTRLTVL.

The V call is TRBV20-1, the J call TRBJ1-2, with TRBD1 matching over 7 bases. V trimming: 6 bases; J trimming: 4 bases; junction bases outside the gene matches: 5. CDR3 length: 12 amino acids. Germline values: CDR1 DFQATT, CDR2 SNEGSKA (reference sequence). CDR3 protein: CSAGTDLYGYTF. CDR3 DNA: TGCAGTGCAGGGACAGACCTCTATGGCTACACCTTC.

The V call is TRBV28, the J call TRBJ2-1, with a possible D match to TRBD1 (8 bases). TRBJ2-7 explains the end of the DNA better; the J call may be wrong. Per the germline V gene, CDR1 is MDHEN and CDR2 is SYDVKM. The CDR3 is made up of 14 amino acids. DNA for the CDR3: TGTGCCAGTACAGGGGGGGGGACCTACAATGAGCAGTACTTC. It is translated as CASTGGGTYNEQYF.

This clonotype has just one count. The chain carries TRBV6-5 and TRBJ1-4; D gene ambiguous. The V and J ends lost 2 bases and 5 bases respectively, with 9 bases between them. Germline V gene data show CDR1 as MNHEY and CDR2 as SVGAGI. The CDR3 extends over 14 amino acids. CDR3 residues: CASSYTSQNEKLFF. In DNA, the CDR3 is TGTGCCAGCAGTTACACCAGTCAGAATGAAAAACTGTTTTTT.

This chain links TRBV6-6 with TRBJ1-1, with D possibly matching TRBD1 (5 bases). The CDR3 loop spans 14 amino acids. Trimming removed 7 bases at V and 1 base at J, with 13 bases between. Germline lookup yields CDR1 MNHNY and CDR2 SVGAGI (reference sequence). The CDR3 nucleotides are TGTGCCAGCACCATGGGACGTAAGAACACTGAAGCTTTCTTT. Translating it yields CASTMGRKNTEAFF.

The chain recombines TRBV7-9 with TRBJ2-1; 8 bases fit TRBD2. This CDR3 is built from 15 residues. The V gene end was trimmed by 5 bases and the J gene end by 6 bases; junction bases not matched to a gene: 9. CDR1 is SEHNR, CDR2 FQNEAQ, per germline (reference sequence). The CDR3 loop reads CASSPPTGTSNEQFF. CDR3 bases: TGTGCCAGCAGCCCTCCCACCGGGACTAGCAATGAGCAGTTCTTC.

This clonotype was recorded at least ten times. CDR3 region: CSARAGAYEQYF. CDR3 DNA sequence: TGCAGTGCTAGGGCAGGGGCATACGAGCAGTACTTC. This chain links TRBV20-1 with TRBJ2-7; D is perhaps TRBD1 (6 bases). This CDR3 is 12 amino acids long. Germline CDR1 DFQATT, CDR2 SNEGSKA (reference sequence). Between the trimmed V and J ends, which lost 3 bases and 4 bases, there was a span of 10 bases.

This clonotype occurred a few times. The V and J genes are TRBV20-1 and TRBJ2-3; 11 nucleotides line up with TRBD2. Per germline, CDR1 DFQATT and CDR2 SNEGSKA (reference sequence). J was trimmed by 7 bases and V by 5 bases; bases with no gene match: 5. There are 13 residues in the CDR3. CDR3 DNA: TGCAGTGCTGAGACTAGCGGGACCAATACGCAGTATTTT. It encodes CSAETSGTNTQYF.

CDR3 nucleotides: TGCAGTGCGAACCGGGACAGGAGCTACGAGCAGTACTTC. Protein: CSANRDRSYEQYF. The genes are TRBV20-1 and TRBJ2-7, with 8 nucleotides matching TRBD1. Germline values: CDR1 DFQATT, CDR2 SNEGSKA (reference sequence). J was trimmed by 3 bases and V by 6 bases; bases with no gene match: 7. The CDR3 consists of 13 residues.

The table lists this clonotype with a few counts. This chain uses TRBV21-1 with TRBJ2-7; the listed D gene, TRBD2, was not tested against the DNA. TRBV21-1 is noted as a pseudogene. This CDR3 comprises 15 residues. The CDR3 loop reads CASSMGLEVSYEQYF. The CDR3 region has the DNA TGTGCCAGCAGCATGGGACTAGAAGTGTCCTACGAGCAGTACTTC.

This chain connects TRBV5-6 to TRBJ2-1, with 10 bases that match TRBD2. This CDR3 spans 15 amino acids. Unmatched junction bases numbered 14, after V lost 4 bases and J lost 13 bases. In germline, CDR1 is SGHDT, CDR2 YYEEEE. DNA for the CDR3: TGTGCCAGCAGCCCCCTGCTAGCGGGGGAGGAGACCCAGTTCTTC. This translates into CASSPLLAGEETQFF.

This chain connects TRBV1 to TRBJ2-7; the listed D gene, TRBD1, was not tested against the DNA. TRBV1 is a recognized pseudogene. CDR3 length: 16 residues. CDR3 sequence (DNA): TGCACCAGCAGCCAGACCTCCGGGACCGATCCTAACGAGCAGTACTTC. It encodes CTSSQTSGTDPNEQYF.

The chain joins TRBV11-2 to TRBJ2-6; D is possibly TRBD2 (5 bases). Germline V gene sequence: CDR1 SGHAT, CDR2 FQNNGV. Trimming took off 3 bases at V and 0 bases at J, with 15 bases between the two ends. The CDR3 is 18 amino acids. CDR3 amino acids: CASSFRGGPSSGANVLTF. In nucleotides, the CDR3 is TGTGCCAGCAGCTTCCGGGGTGGACCGAGCTCTGGGGCCAACGTCCTGACTTTC.

This clonotype has a single count. V is TRBV7-2 and J is TRBJ2-4; D is tentatively TRBD1 or TRBD2 (5 bases each). Looked up from germline, CDR1 is SGHTA and CDR2 is FQGNSA. Trimming removed 5 bases at V and 5 bases at J, with 10 bases between. The length of the CDR3 is 13 residues. This chain's CDR3 is CASSTGTENIQYF. DNA for the CDR3: TGTGCCAGCAGCACCGGGACGGAAAACATTCAGTACTTC. Supplemented by reference TRBV7-2 and TRBJ2-4, the full variable domain reads GAGVSQSPSNKVTEKGKDVELRCDPISGHTALYWYRQSLGQGLEFLIYFQGNSAPDKSGLPSDRFSAERTGGSVSTLTIQRTQQEDSAVYLCASSTGTENIQYFGAGTRLSVL.

This sequence joins TRBV6-5 and TRBJ2-7; 11 bases agree with TRBD2. The germline V gene encodes CDR1 MNHEY and CDR2 SVGAGI. CDR3 size: 15 residues. The ends lost 0 bases at V and 3 bases at J; junction bases unmatched: 1. The CDR3 here is CASSYSTSGSYEQYF. The CDR3 DNA is TGTGCCAGCAGTTACTCCACTAGCGGGAGCTACGAGCAGTACTTC.

The chain uses TRBV27 and TRBJ1-4, with D unclear. The CDR3 has 15 amino acids. The V gene's germline CDR1 is MNHEY and CDR2 SMNVEV (reference sequence). V was pared by 5 bases and J by 7 bases, with 17 bases between. The CDR3 nucleotides read TGTGCCAGCAGTCCACTCCCGGGAGGATCTGAAAAACTGTTTTTT. It encodes CASSPLPGGSEKLFF.

This clonotype came up a few times. This chain links TRBV29-1 with TRBJ2-1; 14 nucleotides align to TRBD2. Trimming took 4 bases from V and 5 from J; bases not matched to a gene: 1. The germline V gene has CDR1 SQVTM and CDR2 ANQGSEA. The length of the CDR3 is 14 residues. The CDR3 DNA sequence: TGCAGCGTTGGGGGACTAGCGGGAGACAATGAGCAGTTCTTC. Protein: CSVGGLAGDNEQFF.

In this sample, this clonotype turned up a few times. The gene calls are TRBV5-1 and TRBJ2-1; 12 bases agree with TRBD2. The CDR3 is 15 amino acids. Germline V gene sequence: CDR1 SGHRS, CDR2 YFSETQ. With 5 bases clipped from V and 8 bases from J, the junction kept 8 bases outside the gene matches. CDR3 DNA: TGCGCCAGCAGTCCACTAGCGGGGGGCCAGGATGAGCAGTTCTTC. This encodes CASSPLAGGQDEQFF.

The chain has TRBV4-1 and TRBJ1-3, with 7 bases lining up with TRBD1. Per the germline V gene, CDR1 is MGHRA and CDR2 is YSYEKL. Germline trimming cut 5 bases from V and 2 bases from J; bases unmatched to any gene: 6. The CDR3 length is 15 residues. The CDR3 loop reads CASSYPGTAGNTIYF. In nucleotides, the CDR3 is TGCGCCAGCAGCTACCCCGGGACAGCTGGAAACACCATATATTTT.

This clonotype was counted only a few times. V gene TRBV20-1 combines with J gene TRBJ2-7, with D possibly being TRBD2 (6 bases). Germline lookup yields CDR1 DFQATT and CDR2 SNEGSKA (reference sequence). The CDR3 has 12 amino acids. The V gene lost 5 bases and the J gene lost 0 bases, with 8 bases spanning the gap. Here the CDR3 reads CSAGEVSYEQYF. CDR3 sequence (DNA): TGCAGTGCTGGGGAGGTCTCCTACGAGCAGTACTTC.

V and J are TRBV5-5 and TRBJ2-1; 7 bases map to TRBD2. This CDR3 comprises 13 residues. CDR1 is SGHKS, CDR2 YYEKEE, per germline (reference sequence). Unmatched junction bases numbered 9, after V lost 2 bases and J lost 13 bases. The CDR3 protein is CASSLAGSGTQFF. CDR3 DNA sequence: TGTGCCAGCAGCTTAGCGGGATCCGGGACCCAGTTCTTC. Variable domain in full (rest from reference TRBV5-5 and TRBJ2-1): DAGVTQSPTHLIKTRGQQVTLRCSPISGHKSVSWYQQVLGQGPQFIFQYYEKEERGRGNFPDRFSARQFPNYSSELNVNALLLGDSALYLCASSLAGSGTQFFGPGTRLTVL.

This chain connects TRBV6-1 to TRBJ2-3; TRBD2 matches 13 bases. The CDR3 loop spans 15 amino acids. Trimming took 5 bases from V and 5 from J; bases not matched to a gene: 4. Germline V gene lookup returns CDR1 MNHNS and CDR2 SASEGT. The CDR3 is CASSHGTSGIDTQYF. The CDR3 DNA reads TGTGCCAGCAGTCACGGGACTAGCGGGATAGATACGCAGTATTTT.

This clonotype was seen a handful of times. V is TRBV3-1 and J is TRBJ2-7; 11 nucleotides line up with TRBD2. The CDR3 runs 15 residues. J lost 7 bases, V lost 6 bases, and 11 bases had no gene match. In germline, CDR1 is LGHDT, CDR2 YNNKEL (reference sequence). CDR3 amino acids: CASRLSLAGAGEQYF. In DNA form, the CDR3 reads TGTGCCAGCAGACTGTCACTAGCGGGGGCCGGAGAGCAGTACTTC.

This clonotype turned up a few times. The chain employs TRBV10-3 and TRBJ2-7; maybe TRBD2 (5 bases). The CDR3 contains 13 residues. Germline-derived CDR1 and CDR2 are ENHRY and SYGVKD. The V end lost 10 bases, the J end lost 6 bases, and 19 bases lay between the germline ends. The CDR3 loop is CATRRQGGGEQYF. In DNA, the CDR3 is TGTGCCACCCGGCGGCAAGGAGGCGGCGAGCAGTACTTC.

In this sample, this clonotype turned up a few times. The V gene is TRBV9, the J gene TRBJ2-1; perhaps TRBD2 as D (5 bases). The V end was cut by 6 bases, the J end by 0 bases, with 13 bases between. Germline V gene data show CDR1 as SGDLS and CDR2 as YYNGEE. This CDR3 region has 15 residues. The CDR3 sequence is CASTPDGVSYNEQFF. CDR3 in DNA: TGTGCCAGCACCCCAGACGGGGTCTCCTACAATGAGCAGTTCTTC.